This TCR beta chain was sequenced during a study of blood T cell repertoires in COVID-19. About the study: COVID-19 samples from acute and convalescent phases originated in the United States, Italy and Spain. In each case, the material was cDNA or gDNA derived from T cells, B-cell-depleted T cells, or PBMCs.

Germline CDR1 reads MDHEN; CDR2 reads SYDVKM. This CDR3 is built from 15 residues. Trimming removed 3 bases at V and 0 bases at J, with 11 bases between. Per the authors' pipeline: Amplification of reference gene primers provided the estimated nucleated cell counts. Sequencing used immunoSEQ multiplex PCR; TCRdb keeps in-frame clones, though not all of them. V and J calls and clone size follow that table, whereas D and trimming were derived from the DNA. The sample has 110,000 to 150,000 clones, around 80% seen once; the top ten hold roughly 8.6%. The rearrangement uses TRBV28 and TRBJ1-2; D remains ambiguous. The sample comprised peripheral blood. This receptor was taken from an elderly woman in a cohort sampled during active or convalescent COVID-19. CDR3 sequence reads: CASSLVVSANYGYTF. Here the CDR3 DNA reads TGTGCCAGCAGTTTGGTAGTGTCCGCTAACTATGGCTACACCTTC.